These T cell receptor beta chains were read from a single sample in a study of OX40 agonist ivuxolimab in advanced cancers. Profiling relied on immunoSEQ multiplex PCR, and the TCRdb table lists in-frame clones only, not all of them. The sample holds over 65,000 clones, 80% to 90% seen once. This specimen consisted of CD4+ or CD8+ T cells sorted from blood, obtained in a trial of the OX40 agonist ivuxolimab. Receptors originate from an adult with an advanced solid tumor such as melanoma, head and neck, liver or kidney cancer. Each CDR3 is given with its conserved first and last residue. A D gene is named only where the DNA matches it firmly. Expanded clones get a size class; other rows say once, few or many, or leave the size out.

TGTGCCAGCAGCGTAAGAGGGGATGACAGGATGTTCTCTGGGGCCAACGTCCTGACTTTC	CASSVRGDDRMFSGANVLTF	-	TRBV9	TRBJ2-6	-
TGCAGCGGTCAGGGGTCGGGCAGCTCCTACGAGCAGTACTTC	CSGQGSGSSYEQYF	few	TRBV29-1	TRBJ2-7	-
TGTGCCAGCAATTGGGGCAGGGTAAAGAGTGGGCCCCAGCATTTT	CASNWGRVKSGPQHF	-	TRBV6-1	TRBJ1-5	-
TGTGCCAGCAGCTTCATTAGCGTAAGCACAGATACGCAGTATTTT	CASSFISVSTDTQYF	-	TRBV5-6	TRBJ2-3	-
TGCGCCAGCAGCTCTCAGCGGGGTGCGACCTACGAGCAGTACTTC	CASSSQRGATYEQYF	-	TRBV5-1	TRBJ2-7	TRBD2
TGTGCCAGCAGCCCCCGTGGCGGGGGGGTTTCCTACAATGAGCAGTTCTTC	CASSPRGGGVSYNEQFF	-	TRBV7-9	TRBJ2-1	TRBD2
TGTGCCAGCAGCACCCAGACAGGGAGGGAGACCCAGTACTTC	CASSTQTGRETQYF	-	TRBV7-9	TRBJ2-5	-
TGTGCCAGCAGCTTAGAGGGAAACACCGGGGAGCTGTTTTTT	CASSLEGNTGELFF	-	TRBV11-3	TRBJ2-2	-
TGTGCCAGCAGTGCCGGACAGGGCGGCTATGGCTACACCTTC	CASSAGQGGYGYTF	once	TRBV6-1	TRBJ1-2	TRBD1
TGTGCCAGCAGTTTATCCGGGACAGGGGGCGAAAAACTGTTTTTT	CASSLSGTGGEKLFF	-	TRBV28	TRBJ1-4	TRBD1
TGTGCCAGCAGTCTGCCGAGCGGAGGGAATCAGCCCCAGCATTTT	CASSLPSGGNQPQHF	once	TRBV28	TRBJ1-5	-
TGTGCCAGCAGTAGGGGAACGAGCTCTGGAAACACCATATATTTT	CASSRGTSSGNTIYF	-	TRBV6-5	TRBJ1-3	-
TGTGCCAGCGGAAACGGACAGGGGGCTTGGGAGACCCAGTACTTC	CASGNGQGAWETQYF	once	TRBV19	TRBJ2-5	TRBD1
TGTGCCAGCCGGGCACGGACTACTTATAGCAATCAGCCCCAGCATTTT	CASRARTTYSNQPQHF	-	TRBV2	TRBJ1-5	-
TGTGCCATCGCACCACGGTACACTGAAGCTTTCTTT	CAIAPRYTEAFF	-	TRBV28	TRBJ1-1	-
TGCGCCAGCGGGCAGGGGGCTCGCACCGGGGAGCTGTTTTTT	CASGQGARTGELFF	-	TRBV5-1	TRBJ2-2	TRBD1
TGTGCTAGTGGTTTGAGGGGAGGAGAGACCCAGTACTTC	CASGLRGGETQYF	-	TRBV12-5	TRBJ2-5	-
TGTGCCAGCAGTTACGGCGGGGCCTTGGGCGAGCAGTACTTC	CASSYGGALGEQYF	-	TRBV6-5	TRBJ2-7	-
TGCGCCAGCAGCCAAAACGACGGACAGGGGGCGGATACGCAGTATTTT	CASSQNDGQGADTQYF	-	TRBV4-1	TRBJ2-3	TRBD1
TGTGCCAGCATCCCGGACAGGGGGAACACCGGGGAGCTGTTTTTT	CASIPDRGNTGELFF	-	TRBV28	TRBJ2-2	TRBD1
TGTGCCAGCAGCTTGGGGACAGGGCGGGACACTGAAGCTTTCTTT	CASSLGTGRDTEAFF	-	TRBV5-6	TRBJ1-1	TRBD1
TGTGCTAGCAGCTTAGCCGTGGCCACAGATACGCAGTATTTT	CASSLAVATDTQYF	-	TRBV7-7	TRBJ2-3	-